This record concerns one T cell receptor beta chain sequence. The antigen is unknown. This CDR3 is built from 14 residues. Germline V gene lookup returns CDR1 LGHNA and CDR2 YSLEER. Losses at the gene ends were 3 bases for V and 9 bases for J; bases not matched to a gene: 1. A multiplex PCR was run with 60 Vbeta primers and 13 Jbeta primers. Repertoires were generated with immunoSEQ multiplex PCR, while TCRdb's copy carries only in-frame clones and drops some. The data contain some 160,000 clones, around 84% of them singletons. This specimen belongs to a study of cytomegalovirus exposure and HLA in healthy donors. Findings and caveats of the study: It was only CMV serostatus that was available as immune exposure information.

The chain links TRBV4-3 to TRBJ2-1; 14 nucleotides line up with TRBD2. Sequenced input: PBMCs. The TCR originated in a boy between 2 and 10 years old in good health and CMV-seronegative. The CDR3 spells CASSHGTSGSEQFF. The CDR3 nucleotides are TGCGCCAGCAGCCACGGGACTAGCGGGAGTGAGCAGTTCTTC.